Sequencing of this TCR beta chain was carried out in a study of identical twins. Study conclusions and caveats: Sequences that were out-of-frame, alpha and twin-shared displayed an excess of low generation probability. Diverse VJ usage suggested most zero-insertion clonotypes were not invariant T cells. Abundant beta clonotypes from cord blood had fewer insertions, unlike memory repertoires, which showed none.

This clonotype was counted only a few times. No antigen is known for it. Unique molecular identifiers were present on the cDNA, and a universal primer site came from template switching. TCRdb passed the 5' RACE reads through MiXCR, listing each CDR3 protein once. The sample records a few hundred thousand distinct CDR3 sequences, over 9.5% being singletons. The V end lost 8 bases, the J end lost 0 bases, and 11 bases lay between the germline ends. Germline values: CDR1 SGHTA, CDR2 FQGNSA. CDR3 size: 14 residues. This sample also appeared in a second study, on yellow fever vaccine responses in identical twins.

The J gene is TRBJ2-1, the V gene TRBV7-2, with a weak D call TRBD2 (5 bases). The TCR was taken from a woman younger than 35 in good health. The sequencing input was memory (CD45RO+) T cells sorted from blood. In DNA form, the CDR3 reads TGTGCCAGCGGCAGAGGGTTCTCCTACAATGAGCAGTTCTTC. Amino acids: CASGRGFSYNEQFF.